The following is a T cell receptor (beta chain) sequence with its context. The entry originates in a study of CD8+CD57+ T cells in acquired aplastic anemia. Study-wide context: Sorted CD4+ and CD8+ cells gave an average of roughly 3.3 ug of DNA.

The template for TCR beta VDJ and CDR3 sequence profiling was genomic DNA. Using its own MiXCR run on the reads, TCRdb lists one record per CDR3 protein. The sample records over 250,000 distinct CDR3 sequences, roughly 53% being singletons. Patients chosen for sequencing had shown CD8+CD57+ cell expansion by flow cytometry. Each patient carried a diagnosis of severe acquired aplastic anemia. The V gene's germline CDR1 is MGHDK and CDR2 SYGVNS. V was pared by 5 bases and J by 7 bases, with 15 bases between. The CDR3 spans 13 residues. V is TRBV25-1 and J is TRBJ2-7, with D possibly TRBD1 on 5 matching bases. Specimen: sorted CD4+, CD8+, or CD8+CD57+ T cells (not recorded which) from PBMCs. The source is a human donor with aplastic anemia. The DNA for the CDR3 is TGTGCCAGCAGTCCATACCAGGGAAGGGAGCAGTACTTC. Encoded protein: CASSPYQGREQYF.